Below, 7 T cell receptor beta chains from the same sample are listed, as sequenced in a study of cytotoxic CD8 clonotypes in ibrutinib-treated CLL. The protocol was immunoSEQ multiplex PCR, while the TCRdb copy is restricted to in-frame clones and leaves out a portion. This table has fewer than 25,000 clones, 68% appearing once. The sequencing here drew on PBMCs, taken after 24 months of ibrutinib treatment. The origin of the receptors is a human donor with chronic lymphocytic leukemia.

For this clone: Germline and junction disagree at one end, which may indicate a read error. The chain has TRBV7-7 and TRBJ2-3; 15 nucleotides agree with TRBD2. Germline assignment: CDR1 SSHAT and CDR2 FNYEAQ (reference sequence). This CDR3 is 19 amino acids long. CDR3: CASSPGLIGTSGGPDTQYF. Here the CDR3 DNA reads TGTGCTAGCAGCCCAGGCCTTATAGGGACTAGCGGGGGGCCAGATACGCAGTATTTT.

This clone was detected only a few times. This chain connects TRBV2 to TRBJ1-1; D gene uncertain. The CDR3 totals 14 residues. V lost 1 base, J lost 1 base, and 7 bases lay in between. The germline V gene encodes CDR1 SNHLY and CDR2 FYNNEI. This CDR3 is CASSEGGWNTEAFF. CDR3 bases: TGTGCCAGCAGTGAAGGGGGTTGGAACACTGAAGCTTTCTTT.

The J gene is TRBJ1-2, the V gene TRBV19; D is perhaps TRBD1 (5 bases). Germline loops: CDR1 LNHDA, CDR2 SQIVND (reference sequence). The V end lost 4 bases, the J end lost 3 bases, and 12 bases lay between the germline ends. This CDR3 has 14 residues. CDR3 sequence: CASSTNGADYGYTF. The CDR3 region has the DNA TGTGCCAGTAGTACCAACGGGGCCGACTATGGCTACACCTTC. Looking up the rest from reference TRBV19 and TRBJ1-2 gives the full variable domain: DGGITQSPKYLFRKEGQNVTLSCEQNLNHDAMYWYRQDPGQGLRLIYYSQIVNDFQKGDIAEGYSVSREKKESFPLTVTSAQKNPTAFYLCASSTNGADYGYTFGSGTRLTVV.

The chain employs TRBV7-9 and TRBJ2-1; D is perhaps TRBD2 (7 bases). CDR1 is SEHNR and CDR2 is FQNEAQ in the germline V gene (reference sequence). The CDR3 loop spans 14 amino acids. Trimming left V 8 bases short and J 4 bases short, with 15 bases between. Here the CDR3 DNA reads TGTGCCAGCCAAGCCGGGGGGCCGTACAATGAGCAGTTCTTC. Protein sequence: CASQAGGPYNEQFF.

This clone was counted once. The V call is TRBV5-4, the J call TRBJ2-7; perhaps TRBD1 as D (5 bases). With 0 bases removed from V and 6 bases from J, the gap between germline ends came to 16 bases. The germline V gene encodes CDR1 SGHNT and CDR2 YYREEE (reference sequence). This CDR3 has 15 residues. The chain's CDR3 is CASSLVGQGEGEQYF. As DNA, the CDR3 is TGTGCCAGCAGCTTGGTGGGCCAGGGTGAAGGCGAGCAGTACTTC.

The chain couples TRBV6-5 to TRBJ1-6, with D possibly TRBD1 on 6 matching bases. The CDR3 contains 13 residues. V dropped 5 bases and J dropped 8 bases, with 10 bases sitting between them. Looked up from germline, CDR1 is MNHEY and CDR2 is SVGAGI. The CDR3 here is CASSRTDDSPLHF. In nucleotides, the CDR3 is TGTGCCAGCAGTCGGACAGACGATTCACCCCTCCACTTT.

The CDR3 region has the DNA TGTGCCAGCAGCAGAGACAGGAGTACGAACACTGAAGCTTTCTTT. Amino acid sequence: CASSRDRSTNTEAFF. The rearrangement links TRBV5-4 to TRBJ1-1, with D possibly matching TRBD1 (6 bases). Germline CDR1 reads SGHNT; CDR2 reads YYREEE (reference sequence). This CDR3 comprises 15 residues. Trimming cost V 4 bases and J 1 base, with 14 bases left between them.